This T cell receptor (beta chain) was sequenced for a study of Ad26.COV2.S vaccination and SARS-CoV-2 variants (dated by TCRdb to the early 2020s). About the investigation overall: Donors in the vaccine arm were drawn from COV1001, a multicentre, randomized, double-blind, placebo-controlled phase I-IIa trial testing Ad26.COV2.S in healthy adults. Ad26.COV2.S was administered intramuscularly at a dose of 5x10^10 or 1x10^11 viral particles, either as one shot or as two shots given 56 days apart. The specificity and breadth of SARS-CoV-2-reactive T cell receptors after Ad26.COV2.S vaccination were assessed by TCRbeta repertoire sequencing. The TCR-sequenced set comprised approximately 32 samples: some 20 Ad26.COV2.S vaccine recipients, 5 placebo recipients and 8 SARS-CoV-2 convalescent individuals. Trial participants were randomized into five groups of five: low-dose or high-dose Ad26.COV2.S given once or twice, or placebo on both occasions. Investigators did not know the trial group allocation while performing experiments and assessing outcomes. Broad study findings and their caveats: The study lacked the statistical power to compare responses across vaccine doses or regimens. According to the authors, total T cell responses may have been underestimated by the TCR breadth and depth analyses. Non-spike TCR breadth was comparable between vaccine and placebo recipients, consistent with the vaccine containing only spike. Substantial breadth of spike-specific CD8+ and CD4+ T cell responses was reported after vaccination. Higher spike-specific TCR breadth was observed in Ad26.COV2.S recipients than in placebo recipients (P = 0.0014).

The intended sense of this specimen's treatment or condition label: 15 to 20 received Ad26.COV2.S at low or high dose, single or two shots; 5 received placebo; per-sample allocation not given. Repertoires of vaccine and placebo recipients were sequenced from samples collected on day 63 after the first injection. Between 29 July and 7 August 2020, Cohort 1b enrolled about two dozen adults aged 18-55 years at one site in Boston, USA. Ad26.COV2.S consisted of a replication-incompetent adenovirus type 26 vector by which a prefusion-stabilized SARS-CoV-2 spike protein from the original Wuhan strain was expressed. The immunoSEQ Assay was the method used to sequence TCRbeta CDR3 regions. After extraction, genomic DNA underwent amplification by bias-controlled multiplex PCR, followed by high-throughput sequencing. Per the authors' processing: To quantify the absolute abundance of every unique TCRbeta CDR3 region, sequences were collapsed and filtered. T cell fraction was estimated by normalizing TCRbeta template counts to usable DNA, which was measured by amplifying reference genes present in all nucleated cells. Repertoire TCRs were annotated as SARS-CoV-2-specific by exact matching of V gene, CDR3 amino acid sequence and J gene to a known reactive TCR set. The reference SARS-CoV-2 TCR set came from MIRA and was filtered for enrichment in COVID-19-positive ImmuneCODE repertoires, removing public or cross-reactive TCRs. Using the MIRA antigens, annotated TCRs were further analysed by specific ORF or by position within an ORF. Breadth was defined as the number of annotated unique rearrangements divided by the total number of unique productive rearrangements, and depth was defined as the summed frequency of the annotated unique rearrangements. Two-sided Wilcoxon rank-sum tests were used to compare TCR breadth between groups. TCRdb retrieved this table from immuneACCESS and kept in-frame rearrangements only. Not all clones are present; in checked studies, unresolved V genes account for under half, and no reason is known for the remainder. That table gives V, J and clone size, and the DNA gave D and trimming. The sample table records under 300,000 clones; around 85% of these occur just once. 2.9% of the sample belongs to the ten largest clones.

As to this clone: No cognate antigen has been identified for it. No base quality values were provided; no much bigger clone lies one nucleotide off.

Reading the germline V gene (reference sequence) gives CDR1 MNHEY and CDR2 SMNVEV. Here V drops 6 bases and J drops 4 bases, and the junction holds 10 bases not matched to any gene. The CDR3 covers 15 residues, taking in both the cysteine and the phenylalanine. CDR3 DNA is the only sequence kept; it has 45 bases, read in frame from the first base. The specimen was peripheral blood, collected in a trial of Ad26.COV2.S vaccine versus placebo. The chain joins TRBV27 to TRBJ2-3; 7 of the junction bases match TRBD1. This clonotype was sampled from a person between 18 and 65 years old who received the Ad26.COV2.S COVID-19 vaccine or a placebo. The CDR3 reads CASSRPGQWADTQYF. The base sequence is TGTGCCAGCAGCCGGCCGGGACAGTGGGCAGATACGCAGTATTTT.